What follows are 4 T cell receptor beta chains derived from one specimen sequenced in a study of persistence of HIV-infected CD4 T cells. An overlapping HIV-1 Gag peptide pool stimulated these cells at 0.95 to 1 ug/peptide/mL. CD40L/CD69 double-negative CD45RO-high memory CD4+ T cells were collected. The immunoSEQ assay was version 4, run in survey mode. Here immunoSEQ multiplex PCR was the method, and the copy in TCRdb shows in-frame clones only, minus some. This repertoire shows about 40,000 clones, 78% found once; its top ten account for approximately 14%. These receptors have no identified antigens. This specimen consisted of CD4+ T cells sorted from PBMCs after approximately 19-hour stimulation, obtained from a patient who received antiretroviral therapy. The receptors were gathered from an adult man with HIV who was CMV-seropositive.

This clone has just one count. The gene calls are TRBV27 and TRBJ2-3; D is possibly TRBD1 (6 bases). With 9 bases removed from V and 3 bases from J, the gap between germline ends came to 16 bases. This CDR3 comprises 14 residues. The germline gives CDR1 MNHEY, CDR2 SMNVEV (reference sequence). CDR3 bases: TGTGCCAGTAACAGGGTAATGGGTACAGATACGCAGTATTTT. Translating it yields CASNRVMGTDTQYF.

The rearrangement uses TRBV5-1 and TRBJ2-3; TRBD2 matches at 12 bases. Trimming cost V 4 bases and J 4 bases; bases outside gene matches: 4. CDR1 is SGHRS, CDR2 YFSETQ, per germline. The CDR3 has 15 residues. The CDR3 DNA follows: TGCGCCAGCAGCCTGGGACTAGCGGGTTCAGATACGCAGTATTTT. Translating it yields CASSLGLAGSDTQYF.

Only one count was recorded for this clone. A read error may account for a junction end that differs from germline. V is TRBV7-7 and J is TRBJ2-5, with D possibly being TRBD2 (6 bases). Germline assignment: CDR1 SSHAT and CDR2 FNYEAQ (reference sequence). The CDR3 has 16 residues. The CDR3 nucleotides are TGTGCTAGCAGCATATCCTCGGGACTCTACCAAGAGACCCAGTACTTC. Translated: CASSISSGLYQETQYF. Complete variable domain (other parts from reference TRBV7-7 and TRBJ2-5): GAGVSQSPRYKVTKRGQDVTLRCDPISSHATLYWYQQALGQGPEFLTYFNYEAQPDKSGLPSDRFSAERPEGSISTLTIQRTEQRDSAMYRCASSISSGLYQETQYFGPGTRLLVL.

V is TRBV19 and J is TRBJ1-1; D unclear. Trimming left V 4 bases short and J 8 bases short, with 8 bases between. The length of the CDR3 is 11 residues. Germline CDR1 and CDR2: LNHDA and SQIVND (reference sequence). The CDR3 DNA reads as TGTGCCAGTAGTACCTCCTCCGAAGCTTTCTTT. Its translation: CASSTSSEAFF.